The 32 T cell receptor beta chains below all came from one sample that was sequenced in a study of T cell responses to AZD1222 COVID-19 vaccine (dated by TCRdb to about 2021). Receptors were amplified or captured by the immunoSEQ multiplex PCR assay. Entries here come from immuneACCESS through TCRdb and include only in-frame sequences with V and J called. Some clones fail to appear in such tables; in the studies checked, an unresolved V gene covers under half of the shortfall, and the cause of the remainder is unknown. For this sample the table gives around 120,000 clones, of which roughly 90% were detected only once. The ten largest clones take up about 4.8% of the sample. This sample's time point label indicates: baseline before first vaccination. The specimen was peripheral blood, collected on day 0 of AZD1222 vaccination. The receptor set was obtained from an adult in good health.

The chain joins TRBV10-3 to TRBJ1-5; D not certain. CDR1 and CDR2 (germline): ENHRY, SYGVKD. The CDR3 loop spans 13 amino acids. V was clipped by 7 bases and J by 4 bases, with 11 bases between them. The CDR3 loop is CAITASINQPQHF. The CDR3 nucleotides read TGTGCCATCACGGCCAGCATAAATCAGCCCCAGCATTTT.

The chain joins TRBV7-9 to TRBJ2-2; no clear D. V was clipped by 5 bases and J by 0 bases, with 13 bases between them. Germline V gives CDR1 SEHNR, CDR2 FQNEAQ (reference sequence). This CDR3 comprises 16 residues. The CDR3 sequence: CASSPPWDTNTGELFF. The CDR3 DNA sequence: TGTGCCAGCAGCCCCCCGTGGGATACGAACACCGGGGAGCTGTTTTTT.

V gene TRBV7-9 combines with J gene TRBJ2-7; TRBD2 is a possible D gene (6 bases). The V gene lost 5 bases and the J gene lost 4 bases, with 9 bases spanning the gap. Germline V gene lookup returns CDR1 SEHNR and CDR2 FQNEAQ (reference sequence). The CDR3 spans 12 residues. DNA for the CDR3: TGTGCCAGCAGCCTTCTAGCGTACGAGCAGTACTTC. Translating it yields CASSLLAYEQYF.

This clone was picked up one time. The chain employs TRBV4-2 and TRBJ2-7; D is undetermined. The germline V gene encodes CDR1 LGHNA and CDR2 YNFKEQ. This CDR3 comprises 12 residues. The V gene lost 3 bases and the J gene lost 6 bases, with 9 bases spanning the gap. This CDR3 reads CASSQVMGEQYF. In DNA, the CDR3 is TGTGCCAGCAGCCAGGTCATGGGCGAGCAGTACTTC.

CDR3 protein: CASSLDQDPDPMNTEAFF. In DNA form, the CDR3 reads TGTGCCAGCAGCTTAGATCAGGACCCGGACCCAATGAACACTGAAGCTTTCTTT. The V call is TRBV11-2, the J call TRBJ1-1; D remains unclear. CDR1 is SGHAT, CDR2 FQNNGV, per germline. The CDR3 consists of 18 residues. The V and J ends lost 0 bases and 0 bases respectively, with 17 bases between them.

The CDR3 nucleotides are TGTGCCAGCAGTACCGAGGCGGCAGCGTACAATGAGCAGTTCTTC. Amino acids: CASSTEAAAYNEQFF. V and J are TRBV6-5 and TRBJ2-1; no clear D gene. The CDR3 length is 15 residues. Germline loops: CDR1 MNHEY, CDR2 SVGAGI. The V end lost 5 bases, the J end lost 4 bases, and 15 bases lay between the germline ends.

V and J are TRBV5-4 and TRBJ1-1; maybe TRBD1 (5 bases). The CDR3 extends over 12 amino acids. Germline assignment: CDR1 SGHNT and CDR2 YYREEE (reference sequence). V lost 3 bases, J lost 4 bases, and 7 bases lay in between. The DNA of the CDR3 is TGTGCCAGCAGCTCGGGGGTCACTGAAGCTTTCTTT. Translating it yields CASSSGVTEAFF.

The rearrangement joins TRBV9 to TRBJ2-2, with unresolved D. The CDR3 extends over 13 amino acids. In germline, CDR1 is SGDLS, CDR2 YYNGEE. Trimming left V 3 bases short and J 1 base short, with 4 bases between. In nucleotides, the CDR3 is TGTGCCAGCAGCGGCAGGAACACCGGGGAGCTGTTTTTT. Amino acid sequence: CASSGRNTGELFF.

J is TRBJ2-1 and V is TRBV6-5; D is undetermined. Trimming removed 6 bases from V and 2 bases from J, with 8 bases in between. Per germline, CDR1 MNHEY and CDR2 SVGAGI. This CDR3 is built from 13 residues. CDR3 nucleotide sequence: TGTGCCAGCAGGTGGGGTGCCTACAATGAGCAGTTCTTC. This encodes CASRWGAYNEQFF.

V gene TRBV7-9 combines with J gene TRBJ2-1; no clear D gene. Looked up from germline, CDR1 is SEHNR and CDR2 is FQNEAQ (reference sequence). CDR3 size: 12 residues. The V end lost 0 bases, the J end lost 7 bases, and 4 bases lay between the germline ends. CDR3 sequence reads: CASSLAANEQFF. CDR3 sequence (DNA): TGTGCCAGCAGCTTAGCGGCGAATGAGCAGTTCTTC.

This chain uses TRBV5-1 with TRBJ1-6; TRBD1 is a possible D gene (6 bases). V shed 0 bases and J shed 0 bases, with 13 bases lying between them. From germline, CDR1 is SGHRS and CDR2 YFSETQ. This CDR3 spans 18 amino acids. The CDR3 DNA sequence: TGCGCCAGCAGCTTGGGGGACATTGGGAGCTCCTATAATTCACCCCTCCACTTT. This codes for CASSLGDIGSSYNSPLHF.

The V and J genes are TRBV18 and TRBJ2-7, with 12 bases lining up with TRBD1. Germline V CDR1 and CDR2: KGHSH, LQKENI. The CDR3 is 15 amino acids. Trimming at V came to 3 bases and at J to 3 bases, leaving 3 bases not matched to a gene. The CDR3 DNA is TGTGCCAGCTCACCTGGGACAGGGGGCCTCTACGAGCAGTACTTC. It is translated as CASSPGTGGLYEQYF.

V gene TRBV5-1 combines with J gene TRBJ2-1; 7 bases map to TRBD1. The germline CDR1 and CDR2 sequences are SGHRS and YFSETQ. The CDR3 spans 15 residues. The J segment lost 6 bases and the V segment lost 4 bases, leaving 10 bases of the junction unmatched. The CDR3 sequence is CASSPGQFGVNEQFF. CDR3 bases: TGCGCCAGCAGCCCGGGACAGTTCGGAGTCAATGAGCAGTTCTTC.

The J gene is TRBJ2-5, the V gene TRBV18, with D uncertain. The CDR3 loop spans 14 amino acids. Germline V gives CDR1 KGHSH, CDR2 LQKENI. Between the trimmed V and J ends, which lost 0 bases and 2 bases, there was a span of 7 bases. The CDR3 sequence is CASSPPGRQETQYF. The CDR3 bases are TGTGCCAGCTCACCACCCGGCAGACAAGAGACCCAGTACTTC.

The chain couples TRBV19 to TRBJ1-3; D not resolved. The CDR3 is made up of 14 amino acids. The germline V gene has CDR1 LNHDA and CDR2 SQIVND (reference sequence). Trimming left V 6 bases short and J 4 bases short, with 13 bases between. Here the CDR3 reads CASSLITGGNTIYF. CDR3 DNA: TGTGCCAGTAGCCTAATAACGGGAGGAAACACCATATATTTT. The variable domain in full, completed from reference TRBV19 and TRBJ1-3, reads DGGITQSPKYLFRKEGQNVTLSCEQNLNHDAMYWYRQDPGQGLRLIYYSQIVNDFQKGDIAEGYSVSREKKESFPLTVTSAQKNPTAFYLCASSLITGGNTIYFGEGSWLTVV.

This clone was seen once. This chain joins TRBV5-5 and TRBJ2-3, with D unresolved. Trimming took 1 base from V and 0 from J, leaving 6 bases between them. CDR3 length: 14 amino acids. The germline CDR1 and CDR2 sequences are SGHKS and YYEKEE (reference sequence). CDR3 nucleotides: TGTGCCAGCAGCTTGCTGGGTAGCACAGATACGCAGTATTTT. Its translation is CASSLLGSTDTQYF. The full variable domain, its missing parts supplied by reference TRBV5-5 and TRBJ2-3, is DAGVTQSPTHLIKTRGQQVTLRCSPISGHKSVSWYQQVLGQGPQFIFQYYEKEERGRGNFPDRFSARQFPNYSSELNVNALLLGDSALYLCASSLLGSTDTQYFGPGTRLTVL.

CDR3 in amino acids: CASSPGQGGVLTF. The CDR3 nucleotides read TGTGCCAGCAGCCCCGGACAGGGGGGCGTCCTGACTTTC. This chain links TRBV11-3 with TRBJ2-6; 10 bases fit TRBD1. Trimming at V came to 5 bases and at J to 12 bases, leaving 4 bases not matched to a gene. Germline V gene data show CDR1 as SGHNT and CDR2 as YENEEA. This CDR3 spans 13 amino acids.

The rearrangement links TRBV30 to TRBJ1-1, with D possibly TRBD1 on 6 matching bases. The CDR3 spans 14 residues. CDR1 and CDR2 (germline): GTSNPN, SVGIG (reference sequence). V was cut by 2 bases and J by 2 bases, with 12 bases left in between. CDR3 nucleotides: TGTGCCTGGAGTTTGGGGGCCCATAACACTGAAGCTTTCTTT. Translated, it gives CAWSLGAHNTEAFF.

In this sample, this clone turned up a few times. The chain carries TRBV6-5 and TRBJ1-5; the D gene is possibly TRBD1 (5 bases). The CDR3 is 15 residues long. Deletions cut 8 bases from V and 1 base from J, with 15 bases between. Germline CDR1 reads MNHEY; CDR2 reads SVGAGI. CDR3 residues: CASRLQVSSNQPQHF. CDR3 nucleotide sequence: TGTGCCAGCCGTCTACAGGTATCGAGCAATCAGCCCCAGCATTTT.

This clone occurred once. The chain uses TRBV7-9 and TRBJ2-2; the D is unclear. In germline, CDR1 is SEHNR, CDR2 FQNEAQ (reference sequence). The V gene lost 4 bases and the J gene lost 6 bases, with 6 bases spanning the gap. The CDR3 contains 12 residues. The CDR3 coding sequence is TGTGCCAGCAGCTCTTTCCCCGGGGAGCTGTTTTTT. It codes for CASSSFPGELFF.

This clone is a singleton in its sample. The chain is built from TRBV5-1 and TRBJ2-1; TRBD2 matches 9 bases. The CDR3 sequence is 15 residues long. From germline, CDR1 is SGHRS and CDR2 YFSETQ. Losses at the gene ends were 4 bases for V and 8 bases for J; bases not matched to a gene: 10. In DNA form, the CDR3 reads TGCGCCAGCAGCGCCACTAGCGGGTGGATAGATGAGCAGTTCTTC. Translated: CASSATSGWIDEQFF.

This chain uses TRBV29-1 with TRBJ2-5; D possibly corresponds to TRBD1 (5 bases). Germline-derived CDR1 and CDR2 are SQVTM and ANQGSEA. This CDR3 region has 14 residues. Trimming shortened V by 7 bases and J by 4 bases, and 19 bases separated the two germline ends. CDR3: CSARRGRDGETQYF. The CDR3 coding sequence is TGCAGCGCTAGACGTGGCAGGGATGGAGAGACCCAGTACTTC.

The chain is built from TRBV19 and TRBJ1-1, with D uncertain. With 7 bases removed from V and 2 bases from J, the gap between germline ends came to 14 bases. The CDR3 is 14 amino acids. Germline CDR1 and CDR2: LNHDA and SQIVND (reference sequence). CDR3 DNA sequence: TGTGCCAGTAACCGATACACGGCCAACACTGAAGCTTTCTTT. Amino acids: CASNRYTANTEAFF.

This sequence joins TRBV7-9 and TRBJ1-1; the match to TRBD1 covers 7 bases. The CDR3 has 14 residues. Looked up from germline, CDR1 is SEHNR and CDR2 is FQNEAQ (reference sequence). Unmatched junction bases numbered 5, after V lost 5 bases and J lost 2 bases. The chain's CDR3 is CASSNGQANTEAFF. DNA of the CDR3: TGTGCCAGCAGCAATGGACAGGCTAACACTGAAGCTTTCTTT.

V gene TRBV18 combines with J gene TRBJ1-3; TRBD1 matches 7 bases. This CDR3 is built from 15 residues. CDR1 and CDR2 (germline): KGHSH, LQKENI. The trim removed 0 bases at V and 4 bases at J, leaving 3 bases unmatched. The CDR3 spells CASSPPQGDGNTIYF. In nucleotides, the CDR3 is TGTGCCAGCTCACCACCGCAGGGGGACGGAAACACCATATATTTT. Combining the CDR3 with reference TRBV18 and TRBJ1-3 gives the whole variable domain NAGVMQNPRHLVRRRGQEARLRCSPMKGHSHVYWYRQLPEEGLKFMVYLQKENIIDESGMPKERFSAEFPKEGPSILRIQQVVRGDSAAYFCASSPPQGDGNTIYFGEGSWLTVV.

CDR3 protein: CASSLVQGRSSGNTIYF. The CDR3 region has the DNA TGCGCCAGCAGCTTGGTACAGGGCCGATCTTCTGGAAACACCATATATTTT. The chain is built from TRBV5-1 and TRBJ1-3; tentatively, D is TRBD1 (6 bases). Germline assignment: CDR1 SGHRS and CDR2 YFSETQ. The CDR3 runs to 17 residues. V gave up 0 bases and J gave up 1 base, with 14 bases separating them.

The chain links TRBV5-8 to TRBJ2-7; 10 bases are a match to TRBD1. Trimming removed 4 bases from V and 3 bases from J; junction bases left unmatched: 13. The germline V gene encodes CDR1 SGHTS and CDR2 YDEGEE. The CDR3 loop spans 17 amino acids. CDR3 nucleotides: TGTGCCAGCAGCCTGAGCCAACCTAGGACAGGGGGCTACGAGCAGTACTTC. Amino acids: CASSLSQPRTGGYEQYF.

The gene calls are TRBV28 and TRBJ2-5, with D tentatively TRBD1 or TRBD2 (5 bases each). In germline, CDR1 is MDHEN, CDR2 SYDVKM. The CDR3 has 13 residues. V lost 6 bases and J lost 1, with 9 bases in between. CDR3 amino acids: CASSPGTQETQYF. Here the CDR3 DNA reads TGTGCCAGCAGCCCGGGGACCCAAGAGACCCAGTACTTC.

The chain carries TRBV12-3 or TRBV12-4 and TRBJ1-5, with unresolved D. The CDR3 runs to 12 residues. Deletions cut 2 bases from V and 7 bases from J, with 6 bases between. The CDR3 spells CASSLKGQPQHF. In nucleotides, the CDR3 is TGTGCCAGCAGTTTAAAGGGACAGCCCCAGCATTTT.

This sequence joins TRBV7-9 and TRBJ1-1; D perhaps matches TRBD1 (5 bases). Trimming stripped 5 bases from V and 7 bases from J, with 17 bases between. The CDR3 covers 14 residues. Germline V gives CDR1 SEHNR, CDR2 FQNEAQ (reference sequence). The CDR3 nucleotides are TGTGCCAGCAGCATTCACGGGACGAACTATGAAGCTTTCTTT. Protein: CASSIHGTNYEAFF.

V and J are TRBV5-1 and TRBJ2-7; D is uncertain. Germline V lookup: CDR1 SGHRS, CDR2 YFSETQ. V dropped 0 bases and J dropped 6 bases, with 7 bases sitting between them. There are 12 residues in the CDR3. The CDR3 region is CASSLDTSEQYF. DNA for the CDR3: TGCGCCAGCAGCTTGGACACATCCGAGCAGTACTTC.

The rearrangement joins TRBV11-2 to TRBJ2-5; D uncertain. The CDR3 loop spans 16 amino acids. V lost 1 base to trimming and J lost 5 bases, with 17 bases between them. Germline V gene data show CDR1 as SGHAT and CDR2 as FQNNGV. CDR3 DNA sequence: TGTGCCAGCAGCTTAGCAGGTGGTATGCGTGGGGAGACCCAGTACTTC. Its translation: CASSLAGGMRGETQYF.